These T cell receptor beta chains were read from a single sample in a study of CD8 T cells in ankylosing spondylitis. One entry per CDR3 protein, called by TCRdb with MiXCR from the 5' RACE reads. The sample yields just under 550,000 distinct CDR3 sequences, more than 9.5% seen once. Sequences were obtained from blood, either unsorted or a sorted T cell fraction (not recorded which). These receptors were taken from a male donor with ankylosing spondylitis. The CDR3 runs from the conserved cysteine through the conserved F or W. Each record gives: CDR3 protein, CDR3 DNA, V gene, J gene, D gene, clone size. The D gene is left open where the match is weak. Some rows have no size entry. The others give once, few or many, or a class for an expanded clone.

CDR3aa: CASSLGAGTHRGYTF
CDR3nt: TGTGCCAGCAGTTTAGGGGCCGGGACCCACCGGGGCTACACCTTC
v_gene: TRBV12-3/TRBV12-4
j_gene: TRBJ1-2
d_gene: -
abundance: many

CDR3aa: CASSPGGKSQPQHF
CDR3nt: TGTGCCAGCAGCCCGGGGGGAAAATCTCAGCCCCAGCATTTT
v_gene: TRBV12-3/TRBV12-4
j_gene: TRBJ1-5
d_gene: -
abundance: few

CDR3aa: CASTSGQDSNYGYTF
CDR3nt: TGTGCCAGCACCTCAGGACAGGACTCTAACTATGGCTACACCTTC
v_gene: TRBV3-1
j_gene: TRBJ1-2
d_gene: TRBD1
abundance: many

CDR3aa: CASSPQGLSEAFF
CDR3nt: TGTGCCAGCAGCCCGCAGGGGCTGAGTGAAGCTTTCTTT
v_gene: TRBV7-2
j_gene: TRBJ1-1
d_gene: -
abundance: few

CDR3aa: CATSRGDSGLATDTQYF
CDR3nt: TGTGCCACCAGCAGAGGAGACTCAGGACTAGCTACAGATACGCAGTATTTT
v_gene: TRBV15
j_gene: TRBJ2-3
d_gene: TRBD2
abundance: -

CDR3aa: CASSFGGEGLGYGYTF
CDR3nt: TGCGCCAGCAGCTTTGGAGGGGAGGGCCTCGGCTATGGCTACACCTTC
v_gene: TRBV5-1
j_gene: TRBJ1-2
d_gene: -
abundance: -

CDR3aa: CASSLMGPTGELFF
CDR3nt: TGTGCCAGCAGCCTGATGGGGCCCACCGGGGAGCTGTTTTTT
v_gene: TRBV5-4
j_gene: TRBJ2-2
d_gene: -
abundance: -

CDR3aa: CASSSMRIDTQYF
CDR3nt: TGTGCCAGCAGCTCAATGAGGATAGATACGCAGTATTTT
v_gene: TRBV7-2
j_gene: TRBJ2-3
d_gene: -
abundance: few

CDR3aa: CASSGIPDGQQTQYF
CDR3nt: TGCGCCAGCAGCGGAATCCCGGACGGTCAACAAACCCAGTACTTC
v_gene: TRBV5-1
j_gene: TRBJ2-5
d_gene: -
abundance: -

CDR3aa: CASSLMGGGGREKLFF
CDR3nt: TGTGCCAGCAGTTTAATGGGAGGGGGAGGTAGGGAAAAACTGTTTTTT
v_gene: TRBV12-3/TRBV12-4
j_gene: TRBJ1-4
d_gene: -
abundance: -

CDR3aa: CASSQEGRVSRSETQYF
CDR3nt: TGTGCCAGCAGCCAAGAGGGAAGGGTATCTCGGTCAGAGACCCAGTACTTC
v_gene: TRBV3-1
j_gene: TRBJ2-5
d_gene: -
abundance: -

CDR3aa: CASKHSTGELFF
CDR3nt: TGTGCCAGTAAGCACAGCACCGGGGAGCTGTTTTTT
v_gene: TRBV19
j_gene: TRBJ2-2
d_gene: -
abundance: few

CDR3aa: CASSIAGALYNEQFF
CDR3nt: TGTGCCAGCAGTATAGCGGGAGCTCTCTACAATGAGCAGTTCTTC
v_gene: TRBV12-3/TRBV12-4
j_gene: TRBJ2-1
d_gene: TRBD2
abundance: few

CDR3aa: CSVASGAGTGELFF
CDR3nt: TGCAGCGTAGCCAGCGGGGCCGGCACCGGGGAGCTGTTTTTT
v_gene: TRBV29-1
j_gene: TRBJ2-2
d_gene: TRBD2
abundance: many

CDR3aa: CASSLRLAGLLEQYF
CDR3nt: TGTGCCAGCAGCCTCCGACTAGCGGGGCTACTCGAGCAGTACTTC
v_gene: TRBV3-1
j_gene: TRBJ2-7
d_gene: TRBD2
abundance: -

CDR3aa: CASSLDPSGRETQYF
CDR3nt: TGTGCCAGCAGCCTAGATCCTAGCGGAAGAGAGACCCAGTACTTC
v_gene: TRBV27
j_gene: TRBJ2-5
d_gene: TRBD2
abundance: few

CDR3aa: CASSASTGQRSNSPLHF
CDR3nt: TGTGCCAGCAGCGCCTCGACGGGACAGAGAAGTAATTCACCCCTCCACTTT
v_gene: TRBV5-5
j_gene: TRBJ1-6
d_gene: TRBD1
abundance: -

CDR3aa: CASSIGTANTEAFF
CDR3nt: TGTGCCAGTAGTATAGGAACAGCTAACACTGAAGCTTTCTTT
v_gene: TRBV19
j_gene: TRBJ1-1
d_gene: -
abundance: -

CDR3aa: CAGSRTGPRETQYF
CDR3nt: TGTGCCGGCTCTCGGACAGGGCCGCGAGAGACCCAGTACTTC
v_gene: TRBV11-2
j_gene: TRBJ2-5
d_gene: TRBD1
abundance: -

CDR3aa: CASSQRTGGHETQYF
CDR3nt: TGTGCCAGCAGCCAGAGGACAGGGGGCCACGAGACCCAGTACTTC
v_gene: TRBV3-1
j_gene: TRBJ2-5
d_gene: TRBD1
abundance: -

CDR3aa: CASSLGRSLVGEQFF
CDR3nt: TGTGCCAGCAGCTTAGGCCGGTCCCTGGTGGGTGAGCAGTTCTTC
v_gene: TRBV11-3
j_gene: TRBJ2-1
d_gene: -
abundance: -

CDR3aa: CSAAGQPNTEAFF
CDR3nt: TGCAGCGCCGCGGGACAGCCGAACACTGAAGCTTTCTTT
v_gene: TRBV29-1
j_gene: TRBJ1-1
d_gene: TRBD1
abundance: -

CDR3aa: CASSQGPEAFF
CDR3nt: TGTGCCAGCAGCCAAGGGCCTGAAGCTTTCTTT
v_gene: TRBV12-3/TRBV12-4
j_gene: TRBJ1-1
d_gene: -
abundance: many

CDR3aa: CASSFGGTGGFTEAFF
CDR3nt: TGCGCCAGCAGCTTTGGAGGAACAGGGGGCTTTACTGAAGCTTTCTTT
v_gene: TRBV5-1
j_gene: TRBJ1-1
d_gene: TRBD1
abundance: few

CDR3aa: CASSDPGLAKVYSYEQYF
CDR3nt: TGCGCCAGCAGTGACCCGGGACTAGCGAAAGTCTACTCCTACGAGCAGTACTTC
v_gene: TRBV10-2
j_gene: TRBJ2-7
d_gene: TRBD2
abundance: -

CDR3aa: CASSFGERARRGPYNEQFF
CDR3nt: TGTGCCAGCAGTTTTGGGGAGCGGGCCCGGAGAGGACCCTACAATGAGCAGTTCTTC
v_gene: TRBV27
j_gene: TRBJ2-1
d_gene: -
abundance: -

CDR3aa: CATSDSSGPGETQYF
CDR3nt: TGTGCCACCAGTGATTCTAGCGGTCCAGGGGAGACCCAGTACTTC
v_gene: TRBV24-1
j_gene: TRBJ2-5
d_gene: TRBD2
abundance: -

CDR3aa: CASSIAASSSSPLHF
CDR3nt: TGTGCCAGTAGTATCGCCGCATCTTCGTCCTCACCCCTCCACTTT
v_gene: TRBV19
j_gene: TRBJ1-6
d_gene: -
abundance: -